The entry below gives a single T cell receptor (beta chain) sequence along with its context. The antigen remains undetermined. PCR involved 60 Vbeta and 13 Jbeta primers. The table came from immunoSEQ multiplex PCR; TCRdb's copy has only in-frame clones and leaves some out. The sample shows 100,000 to 150,000 clones, 80% to 90% of them seen only once. The data stem from a study of cytomegalovirus exposure and HLA in healthy donors. Findings and caveats of the study: Information on immune exposure was restricted to one variable (CMV serostatus). Reportedly, fewer N-insertions than the approximately 700-donor mean appeared in an Asian-associated ancestry cluster in a later analysis.

The CDR3 extends over 13 amino acids. With 1 base removed from V and 4 bases from J, the gap between germline ends came to 5 bases. Germline V CDR1 and CDR2: LNHNV, YYDKDF (reference sequence). The source of this sequence is a woman aged 40-49 years in good health and CMV-seropositive. Sequencing used PBMCs. J is TRBJ1-5 and V is TRBV15; no reliable D call. The CDR3 DNA reads as TGTGCCACCAGCAGAGGGCCGAATCAGCCCCAGCATTTT. Its protein product is CATSRGPNQPQHF.